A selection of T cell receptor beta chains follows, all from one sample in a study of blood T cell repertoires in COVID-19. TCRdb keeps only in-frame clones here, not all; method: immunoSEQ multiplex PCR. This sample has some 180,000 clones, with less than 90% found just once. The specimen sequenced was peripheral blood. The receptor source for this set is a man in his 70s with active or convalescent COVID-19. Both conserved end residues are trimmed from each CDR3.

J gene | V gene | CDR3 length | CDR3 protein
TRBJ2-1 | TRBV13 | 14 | ASSSFGRGRYNEQF
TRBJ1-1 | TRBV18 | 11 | ASSLQLNTEAF
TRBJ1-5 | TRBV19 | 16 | ASSIDRQGARQRQPQH
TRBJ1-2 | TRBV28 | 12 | ASTPAVRLYGYT
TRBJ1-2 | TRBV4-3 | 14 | ASSQLGTGNNYGYT
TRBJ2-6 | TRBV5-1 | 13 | ASSLLASGANVLT
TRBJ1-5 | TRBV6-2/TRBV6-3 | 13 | ASSPRGWDNQPQH
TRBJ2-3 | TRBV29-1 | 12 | SVVEVLSTDTQY
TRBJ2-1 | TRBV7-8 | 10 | ASSPSYNEQF
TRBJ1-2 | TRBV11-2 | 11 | ASSGQGNYGYT
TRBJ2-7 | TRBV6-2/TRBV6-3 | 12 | ASNPNRGPYEQY
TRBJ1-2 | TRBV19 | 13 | ASSIPRGGSYGYT
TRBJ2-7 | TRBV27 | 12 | ASRPTGQSYEQY
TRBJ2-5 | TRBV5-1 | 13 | ASSSPTGGQETQY
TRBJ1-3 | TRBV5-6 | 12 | ASSLGQAGNTIY
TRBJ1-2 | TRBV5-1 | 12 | ASSLDQGRYGYT
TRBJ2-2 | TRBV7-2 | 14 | ASSLGGRLGPGELF
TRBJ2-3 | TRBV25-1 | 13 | ASSARGTSTDTQY
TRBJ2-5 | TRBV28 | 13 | ASSKSGASRETQY
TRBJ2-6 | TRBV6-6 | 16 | ASSPTGGPTSGANVLT
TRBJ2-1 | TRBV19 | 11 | ASDRGASGEQF
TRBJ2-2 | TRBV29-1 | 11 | SAHRGDTGELF
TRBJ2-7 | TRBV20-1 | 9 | SARETDRQY
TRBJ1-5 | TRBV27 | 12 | ASSGGGSNQPQH
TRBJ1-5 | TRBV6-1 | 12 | ASSERHSNQPQH
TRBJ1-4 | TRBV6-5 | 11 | ASQVRGNEKLF
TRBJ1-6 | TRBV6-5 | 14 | ASSYHDRGWHSPLH
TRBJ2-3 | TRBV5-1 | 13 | ASSQPGGGTDTQY
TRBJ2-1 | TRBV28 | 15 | ASSFGLAGAQYNEQF
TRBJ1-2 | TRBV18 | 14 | ASSPLEGLTNYGYT
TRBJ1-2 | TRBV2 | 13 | ASSEGWGQAYGYT
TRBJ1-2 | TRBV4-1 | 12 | ASSQDTSGYGYT
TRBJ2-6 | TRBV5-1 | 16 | ASSLAVRGSTGANVLT
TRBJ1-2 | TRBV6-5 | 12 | ASSYVSGNYGYT
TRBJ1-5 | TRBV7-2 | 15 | ASTSGEEGNSNQPQH
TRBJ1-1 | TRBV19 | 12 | ASTSQGLRAEAF
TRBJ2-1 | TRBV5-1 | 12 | ASSLYPADNEQF
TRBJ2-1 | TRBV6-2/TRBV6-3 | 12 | ASTPGQAGPKQF
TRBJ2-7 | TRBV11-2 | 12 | ASSYRSGWDEQY
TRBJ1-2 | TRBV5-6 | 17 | ASSFLRGGKEELNYGYT
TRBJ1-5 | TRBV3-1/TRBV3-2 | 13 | ASSHGGLSNQPQH
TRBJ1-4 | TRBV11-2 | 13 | ASSSGGQFNEKLF
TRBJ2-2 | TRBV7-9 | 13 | ASSLNRGSTGELF
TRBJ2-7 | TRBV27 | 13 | ASTSTGGGSYEQY
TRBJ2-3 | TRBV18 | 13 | ASSPALRSTDTQY
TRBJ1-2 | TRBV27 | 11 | ASSLSPSYGYT
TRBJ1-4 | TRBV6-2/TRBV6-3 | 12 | ASSLPGDNEKLF
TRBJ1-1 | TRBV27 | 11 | ASSTLRRGYAF
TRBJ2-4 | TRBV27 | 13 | ASSFSGAGGNIQY
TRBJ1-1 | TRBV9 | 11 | ASSVGGRTEAF
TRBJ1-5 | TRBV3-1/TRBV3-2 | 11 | ASSQTGSQPQH
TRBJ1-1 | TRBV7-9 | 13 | ASSLAGAPNTEAF
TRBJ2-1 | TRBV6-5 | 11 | ASNFGQHNEQF
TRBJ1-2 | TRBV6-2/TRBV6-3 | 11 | ASSFGTGDGYT
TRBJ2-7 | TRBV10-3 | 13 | AISEPGQGAYEQY
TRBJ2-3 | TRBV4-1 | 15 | ASSQATLAGVADTQY
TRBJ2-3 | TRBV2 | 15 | ASRYWGPGISTDTQY
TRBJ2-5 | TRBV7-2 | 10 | ASSLGWQTQY
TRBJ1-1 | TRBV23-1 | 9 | ASSSGSEAF
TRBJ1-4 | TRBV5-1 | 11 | ASRTGAGEKLF